This TCR beta chain was found in a study of blood T cell repertoires in COVID-19. Data came from immunoSEQ multiplex PCR; TCRdb stores just in-frame clones and leaves some out. Here the sample spans about 140,000 clones, about three quarters being singletons. Per the germline V gene, CDR1 is SGDLS and CDR2 is YYNGEE. The V end was cut by 4 bases, the J end by 2 bases, with 18 bases between. CDR3 size: 16 residues. The sequence was obtained from a woman between 50 and 59 years old with active or convalescent COVID-19. V usage is TRBV9 and J usage is TRBJ1-1; D might be TRBD1 (6 bases). The sample taken for sequencing was peripheral blood. The CDR3, as DNA: TGTGCCAGCAGCCCCTCGGGAGGGGGGGCCAACACTGAAGCTTTCTTT. It specifies CASSPSGGGANTEAFF.